The 5 T cell receptor beta chains below were found in one sample sequenced in a study of CD8 T cells in ankylosing spondylitis. TCRdb independently ran MiXCR on the 5' RACE reads; one entry per CDR3 protein. The sample holds 150,000 to 200,000 distinct CDR3 sequences, 18% seen once. Sequenced: blood, either unsorted or a sorted T cell fraction (not recorded which). The receptors derive from a male donor with ankylosing spondylitis or in good health (not recorded which).

This clonotype occurred a few times. This chain connects TRBV5-1 to TRBJ1-1, with 8 bases lining up with TRBD1. The V gene end was trimmed by 3 bases and the J gene end by 3 bases; junction bases not matched to a gene: 10. Germline V gene data show CDR1 as SGHRS and CDR2 as YFSETQ. The CDR3 totals 16 residues. The chain's CDR3 is CASSSSRTGWDTEAFF. The DNA for the CDR3 is TGCGCCAGCAGCTCCTCTCGGACAGGGTGGGACACTGAAGCTTTCTTT. The variable domain in full, completed from reference TRBV5-1 and TRBJ1-1, reads KAGVTQTPRYLIKTRGQQVTLSCSPISGHRSVSWYQQTPGQGLQFLFEYFSETQRNKGNFPGRFSGRQFSNSRSEMNVSTLELGDSALYLCASSSSRTGWDTEAFFGQGTRLTVV.

This clonotype was found a few times. The chain employs TRBV27 and TRBJ2-5; the match to TRBD1 covers 8 bases. The V gene's germline CDR1 is MNHEY and CDR2 SMNVEV (reference sequence). V lost 6 bases to trimming and J lost 1 base; unmatched junction nucleotides: 13. This CDR3 is 17 amino acids long. The CDR3 loop reads CASRFGRGRSGQETQYF. The CDR3 DNA reads TGTGCCAGCAGATTTGGCAGGGGGCGTTCGGGCCAAGAGACCCAGTACTTC.

In the case of this clonotype: Sequence at one end of the junction differs from germline and may be a read error. The rearrangement joins TRBV6-5 to TRBJ1-2; D is perhaps TRBD1 (5 bases). The CDR3 length is 14 residues. CDR1 is MNHEY, CDR2 SVGAGI, per germline. The CDR3 loop is CASSYSMGVYDYTF. The CDR3 nucleotides read TGTGCCAGCAGTTACTCTATGGGGGTCTATGACTACACCTTC.

This clonotype occurred many times. This rearrangement joins TRBV20-1 to TRBJ2-7, with TRBD2 matching over 13 bases. This CDR3 is 15 amino acids long. V lost 4 bases, J lost 7 bases, and 10 bases stayed unmatched. Germline V gene data show CDR1 as DFQATT and CDR2 as SNEGSKA (reference sequence). CDR3 protein: CSATPLAGGPGEQYF. In DNA form, the CDR3 reads TGCAGTGCTACACCACTAGCGGGAGGGCCTGGGGAGCAGTACTTC.

This clonotype was picked up a small number of times. V gene TRBV7-2 combines with J gene TRBJ2-3; D possibly corresponds to TRBD1 (7 bases). Trimming stripped 4 bases from V and 3 bases from J, with 14 bases between. Per the germline V gene, CDR1 is SGHTA and CDR2 is FQGNSA. This CDR3 has 15 amino acids. CDR3 DNA sequence: TGTGCCAGCAGCTCGGCGACAGGGAGGACAGATACGCAGTATTTT. Translating gives CASSSATGRTDTQYF. The full variable domain, in which reference TRBV7-2 and TRBJ2-3 provide the parts outside the CDR3, is GAGVSQSPSNKVTEKGKDVELRCDPISGHTALYWYRQSLGQGLEFLIYFQGNSAPDKSGLPSDRFSAERTGGSVSTLTIQRTQQEDSAVYLCASSSATGRTDTQYFGPGTRLTVL.